This T cell receptor beta chain was found in a study of T cell repertoires in cytomegalovirus infection. Study background: From public TCR beta signatures came an indication of both CMV infection and matching HLA type.

TCRdb re-called the reads through MiXCR, storing one row per CDR3 protein. The sample contains nearly 450,000 distinct CDR3 sequences, roughly a third of which appear only once. The germline gives CDR1 LNHDA, CDR2 SQIVND (reference sequence). The CDR3 runs 16 residues. Regarding this clonotype: No conserved phenylalanine or tryptophan is present at the end of the CDR3, so a read error is the likely explanation.

V and J are TRBV19 and TRBJ1-3, with a possible D match to TRBD1 (5 bases). The origin of this receptor is a human donor in good health (CMV status not recorded). Some clones in this sample may be carry-over from other donors' samples. Sample: PBMCs. CDR3 sequence: CDRKEGPEESGNTIYL. CDR3 in DNA: TGTGACCGTAAGGAGGGACCAGAGGAATCTGGAAACACCATATATCTT.